The source of this T cell receptor (beta chain) is a study of T cell repertoires in cytomegalovirus infection. Study overall: Public TCR beta signatures provided an indication of both CMV infection and a matching HLA type.

For this clonotype: Its antigen is as yet unknown.

The V gene end was trimmed by 3 bases and the J gene end by 2 bases; junction bases not matched to a gene: 5. The CDR3 sequence is 15 residues long. Germline CDR1 and CDR2: MGHRA and YSYEKL. TCRdb re-derived calls from the reads in MiXCR, one entry per CDR3 protein. Of 450,000 to 600,000 distinct CDR3 sequences in the sample, about 42% were seen once. This material consisted of cultured PBMCs, taken from culture after CMV antigen stimulation. The rearrangement links TRBV4-1 to TRBJ2-7; TRBD1 matches at 9 bases. The sequence came from a human donor in good health (CMV status not recorded). Some clones in this sample may be carry-over from other donors' samples. CDR3 region: CASSHTGTGPYEQYF. CDR3 in DNA: TGCGCCAGCAGCCATACCGGGACAGGGCCCTACGAGCAGTACTTC.